The clone carrying this TCR beta chain was seen only once. The CDR3 length is 14 residues. CDR1 is DFQATT, CDR2 SNEGSKA, per germline (reference sequence). The J segment lost 6 bases and the V segment lost 6 bases, leaving 10 bases of the junction unmatched. The sample's time point: after trial treatment. The treatment is: LDRT plus nivolumab, ipilimumab, low-dose cyclophosphamide and aspirin (RACIN trial). Covering alpha and beta chains, TRAV- and TRBV-specific primers were used for the first-strand cDNA. A roughly 20-cycle PCR with a constant-region primer and V-primer adapter amplified TCRs. TCRdb re-called the reads through MiXCR, storing one row per CDR3 protein. Here the sample spans about 100,000 distinct CDR3 sequences, less than 25% being singletons. This sample is part of a study of low-dose radiotherapy and immunotherapy resistance in tumors.

This chain joins TRBV20-1 and TRBJ2-4, with 8 bases identical to TRBD1. The sample was PBMCs, taken after low-dose radiotherapy plus immunotherapy. The clonotype was recovered from a male donor with prostate cancer. CDR3 region: CSAPAPGQANIQYF. CDR3 nucleotide sequence: TGCAGTGCGCCCGCCCCGGGACAGGCAAACATTCAGTACTTC.